The 30 T cell receptor beta chains in this list originate from one sample, sequenced in a study of T cells expressing NK-cell markers. TCRdb re-called the 5' RACE reads and shows each CDR3 protein once, DNA omitted. The sample table includes 450,000 to 600,000 distinct CDR3 sequences. The sample comprised blood T cells: a sorted CD56 or NKG2C T cell subset, CD4+ or CD8+ T cells, or bulk PBMC T cells (not recorded which). These receptors all come from a man between 18 and 29 years old in good health.

The genes are TRBV5-1 and TRBJ2-4; no DNA is available, so the TRBD2 call from TCRdb remains unchecked. Germline V lookup: CDR1 SGHRS, CDR2 YFSETQ. This CDR3 contains 15 residues. The CDR3 spells CASSQTSGSHDIQYF.

The CDR3 spells CASSLTGGDEKLFF. The chain recombines TRBV7-9 with TRBJ1-4; TCRdb gives TRBD1 as the D gene, but with no DNA this cannot be confirmed. There are 14 residues in the CDR3. CDR1 SEHNR and CDR2 FQNEAQ come from the germline V gene (reference sequence).

The chain uses TRBV20-1 and TRBJ2-5; TCRdb names TRBD1, which stays unverified in the absence of DNA. This CDR3 comprises 15 residues. The V gene's germline CDR1 is DFQATT and CDR2 SNEGSKA (reference sequence). The CDR3 region is CSATTDRADQETQYF.

The chain employs TRBV7-6 and TRBJ2-3; the D call of TRBD1 rests on TCRdb alone, since no DNA is present to check it. The CDR3 has 14 residues. CDR1 is SGHVS, CDR2 FNYEAQ, per germline. The CDR3 protein is CASSLIGGPNTQYF.

The chain links TRBV7-2 to TRBJ2-5. The germline gives CDR1 SGHTA, CDR2 FQGNSA. This CDR3 region has 14 residues. This CDR3 reads CASSFSGFGETQYF.

The chain uses TRBV20-1 and TRBJ2-1; TCRdb lists TRBD2, though no DNA is available to test this call. There are 15 residues in the CDR3. Germline CDR1 is DFQATT and CDR2 is SNEGSKA (reference sequence). The CDR3 sequence: CSATDLAGDRNEQFF.

The chain recombines TRBV7-9 with TRBJ2-5. The CDR3 is 14 residues long. The germline gives CDR1 SEHNR, CDR2 FQNEAQ (reference sequence). CDR3: CASSLPQRQETQYF.

This chain links TRBV6-2 or TRBV6-3 with TRBJ2-7. Per the germline V gene, CDR1 is MNHEY and CDR2 is SVGEGT. This CDR3 is 13 amino acids long. CDR3: CASRITTAYEQYF.

This chain links TRBV5-1 with TRBJ2-1; TCRdb indicates TRBD2, and absent DNA this call remains unverified. From germline, CDR1 is SGHRS and CDR2 YFSETQ. The length of the CDR3 is 16 residues. CDR3 sequence reads: CASSFREGLFLNEQFF.

The chain combines TRBV20-1 with TRBJ2-5; no DNA is available, so the TRBD2 call from TCRdb remains unchecked. There are 18 residues in the CDR3. Looked up from germline, CDR1 is DFQATT and CDR2 is SNEGSKA (reference sequence). This CDR3 reads CSARDQTPLVGEGETQYF.

This chain links TRBV27 with TRBJ2-1. The CDR3 is 15 residues long. Germline assignment: CDR1 MNHEY and CDR2 SMNVEV (reference sequence). The CDR3 is CASSQRGISYNEQFF.

V usage is TRBV5-1 and J usage is TRBJ2-1; the TRBD1 assignment by TCRdb is unverifiable without DNA. Germline assignment: CDR1 SGHRS and CDR2 YFSETQ. The CDR3 covers 19 residues. This CDR3 reads CASSLTPATRGRVNNEQFF.

V is TRBV7-2 and J is TRBJ2-1. CDR1 SGHTA and CDR2 FQGNSA come from the germline V gene. The CDR3 length is 17 residues. The CDR3 protein is CASSLALAPNLHNEQFF.

The chain is built from TRBV12-3 or TRBV12-4 and TRBJ2-6; TCRdb returns TRBD2, unconfirmable since there is no DNA. This CDR3 is built from 17 residues. The CDR3 region is CASSLGGLNSGANVLTF.

The chain joins TRBV2 to TRBJ2-3; TCRdb's D call, TRBD2, is unchecked because there is no DNA. The CDR3 is 16 amino acids. Germline lookup yields CDR1 SNHLY and CDR2 FYNNEI. The CDR3 protein is CASSELLAGLADTQYF.

The V and J genes are TRBV14 and TRBJ1-1; TCRdb outputs TRBD1, but without DNA this stays unchecked. Germline-derived CDR1 and CDR2 are SGHDN and FVKESK. There are 15 residues in the CDR3. The CDR3 region is CASSLRTGLNTEAFF.

CDR3 sequence reads: CASSVDGLDRLLHSGANVLTF. The V gene is TRBV9, the J gene TRBJ2-6; TCRdb picks TRBD1, but there is no DNA to check that call. The CDR3 length is 21 residues. Per the germline V gene, CDR1 is SGDLS and CDR2 is YYNGEE.

This chain joins TRBV12-3 or TRBV12-4 and TRBJ2-1; lacking DNA, the TRBD2 call made by TCRdb goes unchecked. The CDR3 extends over 19 amino acids. The CDR3 spells CASRASGLAGGPSSNEQFF.

The V gene is TRBV9, the J gene TRBJ2-1; the D gene TCRdb calls, TRBD2, cannot be checked with no DNA. CDR1 and CDR2 (germline): SGDLS, YYNGEE. The CDR3 is 19 amino acids. The CDR3 sequence is CASSPRGSGRTSSYNEQFF.

The V and J genes are TRBV7-6 and TRBJ2-1; the D gene TCRdb calls, TRBD2, cannot be checked with no DNA. Germline CDR1 reads SGHVS; CDR2 reads FNYEAQ. The CDR3 length is 14 residues. CDR3 residues: CASSLAGGPSEQFF.

The chain has TRBV5-1 and TRBJ2-2; the TCRdb D gene call, TRBD1, has no DNA to confirm it. Per germline, CDR1 SGHRS and CDR2 YFSETQ. The CDR3 has 16 amino acids. CDR3 protein: CASSSTSGGATGELFF. Supplemented by reference TRBV5-1 and TRBJ2-2, the full variable domain reads KAGVTQTPRYLIKTRGQQVTLSCSPISGHRSVSWYQQTPGQGLQFLFEYFSETQRNKGNFPGRFSGRQFSNSRSEMNVSTLELGDSALYLCASSSTSGGATGELFFGEGSRLTVL.

The V gene is TRBV9, the J gene TRBJ2-3; TCRdb's D call, TRBD1, is unchecked because there is no DNA. The CDR3 extends over 13 amino acids. Germline values: CDR1 SGDLS, CDR2 YYNGEE. CDR3 in amino acids: CASSTRTGDTQYF.

V gene TRBV19 combines with J gene TRBJ1-5; there is no DNA to check the TCRdb D call of TRBD1. CDR1 LNHDA and CDR2 SQIVND come from the germline V gene (reference sequence). This CDR3 region has 15 residues. Here the CDR3 reads CASSMGRDRVQPQHF.

J is TRBJ1-2 and V is TRBV4-2; no DNA is available, so the TRBD1 call from TCRdb remains unchecked. The CDR3 contains 13 residues. CDR1 is LGHNA and CDR2 is YNFKEQ in the germline V gene. CDR3 protein: CASSQGQGYGYTF.

V usage is TRBV14 and J usage is TRBJ2-2; the D call of TRBD2 rests on TCRdb alone, since no DNA is present to check it. The CDR3 spans 16 residues. Germline lookup yields CDR1 SGHDN and CDR2 FVKESK. Here the CDR3 reads CASSQRVAVNTGELFF. The full variable domain, in which reference TRBV14 and TRBJ2-2 provide the parts outside the CDR3, is EAGVTQFPSHSVIEKGQTVTLRCDPISGHDNLYWYRRVMGKEIKFLLHFVKESKQDESGMPNNRFLAERTGGTYSTLKVQPAELEDSGVYFCASSQRVAVNTGELFFGEGSRLTVL.

This chain joins TRBV4-2 and TRBJ2-1. The germline CDR1 and CDR2 sequences are LGHNA and YNFKEQ. The CDR3 runs to 14 residues. The CDR3 spells CASSKIDNHNEQFF.

V and J are TRBV6-5 and TRBJ2-3; TCRdb's assignment of TRBD1 cannot be checked, as there is no DNA. The CDR3 sequence is 18 residues long. In germline, CDR1 is MNHEY, CDR2 SVGAGI. This CDR3 reads CASSYLRPGTGATDTQYF.

The chain is built from TRBV24-1 and TRBJ2-1. The V gene's germline CDR1 is KGHDR and CDR2 SFDVKD. This CDR3 spans 12 amino acids. The CDR3: CATSDLIAEQFF.

V gene TRBV20-1 combines with J gene TRBJ1-6. The CDR3 covers 15 residues. Germline V lookup: CDR1 DFQATT, CDR2 SNEGSKA (reference sequence). CDR3 residues: CSARDQGLNNSPLHF.

J is TRBJ1-2 and V is TRBV24-1; the D call of TRBD1 rests on TCRdb alone, since no DNA is present to check it. CDR1 and CDR2 from the germline V gene are KGHDR and SFDVKD. There are 15 residues in the CDR3. Here the CDR3 reads CATSDSHRDINGYTF.